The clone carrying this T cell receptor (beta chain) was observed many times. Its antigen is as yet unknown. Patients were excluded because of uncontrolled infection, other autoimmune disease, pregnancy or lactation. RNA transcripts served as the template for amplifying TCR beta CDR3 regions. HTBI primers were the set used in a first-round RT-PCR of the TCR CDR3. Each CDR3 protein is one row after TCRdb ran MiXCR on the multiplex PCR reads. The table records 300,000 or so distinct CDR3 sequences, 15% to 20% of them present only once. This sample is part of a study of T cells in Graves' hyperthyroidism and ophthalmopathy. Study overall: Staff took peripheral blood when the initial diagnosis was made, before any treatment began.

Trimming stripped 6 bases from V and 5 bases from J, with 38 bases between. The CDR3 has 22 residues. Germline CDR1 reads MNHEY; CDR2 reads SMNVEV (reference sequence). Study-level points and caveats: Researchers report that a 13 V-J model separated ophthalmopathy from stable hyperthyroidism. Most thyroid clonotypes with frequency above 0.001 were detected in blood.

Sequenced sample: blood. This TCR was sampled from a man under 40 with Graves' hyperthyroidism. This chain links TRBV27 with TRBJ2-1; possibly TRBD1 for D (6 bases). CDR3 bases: TGTGCCAGCAGCTCTTTATACAGGGCGCAACCCGGACGAAACAGAGGCCACAATGAGCAGTTCTTC. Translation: CASSSLYRAQPGRNRGHNEQFF.